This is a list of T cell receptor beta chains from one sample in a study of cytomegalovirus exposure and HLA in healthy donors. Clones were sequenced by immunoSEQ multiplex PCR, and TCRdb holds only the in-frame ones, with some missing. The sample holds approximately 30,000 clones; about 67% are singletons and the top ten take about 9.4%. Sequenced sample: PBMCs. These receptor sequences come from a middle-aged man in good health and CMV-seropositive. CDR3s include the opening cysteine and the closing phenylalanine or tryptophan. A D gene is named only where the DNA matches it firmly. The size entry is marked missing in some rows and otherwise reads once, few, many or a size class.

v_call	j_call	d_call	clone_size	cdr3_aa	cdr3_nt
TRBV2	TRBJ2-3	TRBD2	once	CASSEWGLAGGDTQYF	TGTGCCAGCAGTGAATGGGGACTAGCGGGGGGAGATACGCAGTATTTT
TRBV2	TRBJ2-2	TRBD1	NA	CASREDRVGVGELFF	TGTGCCAGCAGAGAGGACAGGGTTGGGGTCGGGGAGCTGTTTTTT
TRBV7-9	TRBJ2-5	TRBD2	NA	CASSPPVAGGSETQYF	TGTGCCAGCAGCCCCCCGGTAGCGGGGGGATCGGAGACCCAGTACTTC
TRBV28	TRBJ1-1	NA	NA	CASSSPGNMNTEAFF	TGTGCCAGCAGTTCGCCAGGGAACATGAACACTGAAGCTTTCTTT
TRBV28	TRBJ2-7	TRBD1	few	CASIRDRGAYEQYF	TGTGCCAGCATACGGGACAGGGGCGCCTACGAGCAGTACTTC
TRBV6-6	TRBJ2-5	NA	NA	CASQRDSGRQETQYF	TGTGCCAGCCAAAGGGATTCAGGGCGGCAAGAGACCCAGTACTTC
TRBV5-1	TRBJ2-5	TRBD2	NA	CASSLGTSGSYQETQYF	TGCGCCAGCAGCTTGGGAACTAGCGGGAGTTACCAAGAGACCCAGTACTTC
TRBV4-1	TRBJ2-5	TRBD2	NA	CASSQLASGGIQETQYF	TGCGCCAGCAGCCAATTAGCGAGCGGGGGGATCCAAGAGACCCAGTACTTC
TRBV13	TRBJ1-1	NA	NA	CASSLGTVWVTEAFF	TGTGCCAGCAGCTTAGGTACAGTTTGGGTGACTGAAGCTTTCTTT
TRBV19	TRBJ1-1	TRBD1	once	CASSIGTGFRAFF	TGTGCCAGTAGTATTGGGACAGGTTTTCGGGCTTTCTTT
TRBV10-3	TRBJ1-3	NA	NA	CAISESRSVGSGNTIYF	TGTGCCATCAGTGAGTCAAGGAGCGTCGGCTCTGGAAACACCATATATTTT
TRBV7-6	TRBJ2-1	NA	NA	CASSAGQSNEQFF	TGTGCCAGCAGCGCGGGACAGAGCAATGAGCAGTTCTTC
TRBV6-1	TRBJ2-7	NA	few	CASTALASHEQYF	TGTGCCAGCACCGCCCTAGCGTCTCACGAGCAGTACTTC
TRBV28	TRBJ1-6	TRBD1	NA	CATSTGVGSYNSPLHF	TGTGCCACCTCAACAGGGGTGGGCTCCTATAATTCACCCCTCCACTTT